The clone carrying this T cell receptor (beta chain) was seen a handful of times. Antigen: not known. This sample was taken from a study of blood T cells in healthy people across ages. The use of a sample-barcoded 5' primer and a J-beta primer mix characterized a second PCR of about 7 to 12 cycles. The template-switch adaptor, which had 12 random nucleotides, put a tag on each cDNA molecule. TCRdb recomputed calls from the 5' RACE reads with MiXCR, one row per CDR3 protein. Among more than 1 million distinct CDR3 sequences listed, under 45% were seen once. This CDR3 has 13 amino acids. The V gene's germline CDR1 is MNHEY and CDR2 SVGEGT. Deletions cut 6 bases from V and 10 bases from J, with 16 bases between. Overall study results and limits: Long-lived donors exceeded aged donors in naive CD4+ cells and diversity.

Total RNA was extracted at no less than 6 micrograms per sample. The chain couples TRBV6-2 or TRBV6-3 to TRBJ2-1; perhaps D is TRBD1 or TRBD2 (5 bases each). Sequencing was performed on blood. The TCR sequence derives from a woman in her fifties or sixties in good health. The CDR3 region has the DNA TGTGCCAGCAGCCAGAATTGGGGGTGGGAGCAGTTCTTC. It is translated as CASSQNWGWEQFF.